One and the same sample provided the 5 T cell receptor beta chains below, sequenced in a study of Tregs in tolerant kidney transplant recipients. Clones were sequenced by immunoSEQ multiplex PCR, and TCRdb holds only the in-frame ones, with some missing. The profile shows tens of thousands of clones, about 90% of them singletons. The nonmyeloablative bone marrow transplants came from related graft donors, with transient mixed chimerism. The sample was CD4+ T cells from blood (PBMCs), taken 6 months after the transplant. The origin of the receptors is a human patient who received a combined kidney and bone marrow transplant. Some of the T cells might come from the graft donor.

This sequence joins TRBV29-1 and TRBJ2-2; D is unclear. The germline V and J ends were trimmed by 6 bases and 3 bases, with 8 bases remaining between them. The CDR3 is 12 amino acids. The germline V gene has CDR1 SQVTM and CDR2 ANQGSEA. The CDR3 nucleotides read TGCAGCGTACAGTGGGACACCGGGGAGCTGTTTTTT. Translating gives CSVQWDTGELFF.

This chain joins TRBV30 and TRBJ2-7; 8 bases are shared with TRBD1. V dropped 0 bases and J dropped 3; count of bases not matched to a gene: 7. This CDR3 has 15 residues. The germline CDR1 and CDR2 sequences are GTSNPN and SVGIG (reference sequence). DNA for the CDR3: TGTGCCTGGAGTGTACTGGGACAGGAGTTCTACGAGCAGTACTTC. Translated: CAWSVLGQEFYEQYF.

CDR3 coding DNA: TGTGCCAGCCGGCCGGGAGGGGGCATCTACAATGAGCAGTTCTTC. It specifies CASRPGGGIYNEQFF. The rearrangement uses TRBV11-3 and TRBJ2-1; TRBD2 might be the D (8 bases). V lost 8 bases to trimming and J lost 3 bases, with 17 bases between them. The CDR3 is 15 amino acids. CDR1 is SGHNT, CDR2 YENEEA, per germline.

The chain recombines TRBV10-1 with TRBJ2-2, with 9 bases matching TRBD1. Germline CDR1 is WNHNN and CDR2 is SYGVQD (reference sequence). V lost 8 bases, J lost 6 bases, and 4 bases stayed unmatched. CDR3 length: 13 amino acids. The CDR3 nucleotides are TGCGCCAGCCAAAGGACAGGGGCCGGGGAGCTGTTTTTT. It specifies CASQRTGAGELFF.

This clone has only one observation. The chain couples TRBV25-1 to TRBJ2-1; possibly TRBD2 for D (6 bases). V was cut by 5 bases and J by 2 bases, with 10 bases left in between. Germline values: CDR1 MGHDK, CDR2 SYGVNS. The CDR3 is 14 residues long. CDR3 DNA sequence: TGTGCCAGCAGTCCCCGGACTACCTACAATGAGCAGTTCTTC. It encodes CASSPRTTYNEQFF.